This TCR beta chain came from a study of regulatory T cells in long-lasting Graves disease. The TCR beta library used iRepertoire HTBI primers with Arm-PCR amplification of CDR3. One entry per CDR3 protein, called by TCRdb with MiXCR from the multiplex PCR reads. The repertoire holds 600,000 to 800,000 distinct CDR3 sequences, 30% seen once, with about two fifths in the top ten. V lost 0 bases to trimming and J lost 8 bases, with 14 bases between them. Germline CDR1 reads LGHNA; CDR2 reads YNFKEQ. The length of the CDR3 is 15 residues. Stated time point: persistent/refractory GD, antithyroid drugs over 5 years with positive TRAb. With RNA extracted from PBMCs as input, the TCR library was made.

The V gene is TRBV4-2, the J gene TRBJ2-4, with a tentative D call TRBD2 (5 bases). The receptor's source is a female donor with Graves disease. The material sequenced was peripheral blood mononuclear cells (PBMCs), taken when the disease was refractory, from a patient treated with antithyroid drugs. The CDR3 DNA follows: TGTGCCAGCAGCCAAGAAGAGGACTGGAAGGACATTCAGTACTTC. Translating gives CASSQEEDWKDIQYF.